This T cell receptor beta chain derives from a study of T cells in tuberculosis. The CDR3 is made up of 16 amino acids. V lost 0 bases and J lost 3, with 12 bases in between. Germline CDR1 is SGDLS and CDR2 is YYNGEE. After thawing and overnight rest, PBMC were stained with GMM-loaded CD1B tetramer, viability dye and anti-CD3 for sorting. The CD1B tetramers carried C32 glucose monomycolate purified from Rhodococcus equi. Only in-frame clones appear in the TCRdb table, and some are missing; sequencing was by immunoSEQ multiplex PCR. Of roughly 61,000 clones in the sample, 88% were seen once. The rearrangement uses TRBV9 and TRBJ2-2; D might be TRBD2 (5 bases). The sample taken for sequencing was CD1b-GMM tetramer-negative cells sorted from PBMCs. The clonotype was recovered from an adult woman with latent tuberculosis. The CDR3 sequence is CASSVGPTSYTGELFF. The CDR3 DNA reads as TGTGCCAGCAGCGTAGGCCCTACTAGTTACACCGGGGAGCTGTTTTTT. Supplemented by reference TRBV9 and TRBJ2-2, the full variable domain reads DSGVTQTPKHLITATGQRVTLRCSPRSGDLSVYWYQQSLDQGLQFLIQYYNGEERAKGNILERFSAQQFPDLHSELNLSSLELGDSALYFCASSVGPTSYTGELFFGEGSRLTVL.